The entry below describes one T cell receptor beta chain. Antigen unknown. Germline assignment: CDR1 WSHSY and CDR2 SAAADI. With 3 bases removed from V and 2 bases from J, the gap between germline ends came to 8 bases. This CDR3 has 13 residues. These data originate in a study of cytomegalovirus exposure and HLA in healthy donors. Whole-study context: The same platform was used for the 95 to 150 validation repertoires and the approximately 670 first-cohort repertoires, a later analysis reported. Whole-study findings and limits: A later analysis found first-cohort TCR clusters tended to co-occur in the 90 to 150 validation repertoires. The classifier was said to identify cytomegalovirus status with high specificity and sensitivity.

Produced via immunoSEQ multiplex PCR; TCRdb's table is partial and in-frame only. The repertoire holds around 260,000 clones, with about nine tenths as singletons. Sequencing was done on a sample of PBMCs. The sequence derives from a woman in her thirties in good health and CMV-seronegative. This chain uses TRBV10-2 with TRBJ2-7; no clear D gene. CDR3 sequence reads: CASSDLPTYEQYF. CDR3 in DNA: TGCGCCAGCAGTGACCTCCCTACCTACGAGCAGTACTTC.